The following is a T cell receptor beta chain sequence with its context. This entry comes from a study of tumour-infiltrating T cells in Burkitt lymphoma. The method was immunoSEQ multiplex PCR; TCRdb's version includes in-frame clones alone and lacks a portion of them. This sample has more than 2,500 clones, with about 77% found just once. The specimen was tumor tissue. This receptor was taken from a human donor with diffuse large B-cell lymphoma.

The CDR3 nucleotides read TGTGCCAGCAGCGCAGGTCCGGGACGGGGTTCCACCGGGGAGCTGTTTTTT. Protein: CASSAGPGRGSTGELFF. This rearrangement joins TRBV11-2 to TRBJ2-2; D assignment may be TRBD1 or TRBD2 (5 bases each). Per the germline V gene, CDR1 is SGHAT and CDR2 is FQNNGV. V was cut by 5 bases and J by 4 bases, with 20 bases left in between. The CDR3 has 17 amino acids.